The T cell receptor (beta chain) under discussion was sequenced for a study of regulatory T cells in long-lasting Graves disease. Time point given: newly diagnosed GD, antithyroid drugs for less than 3 months. Extracted RNA from PBMCs served as the source of the TCR library. Many counts were recorded for this clonotype. Arm-PCR of CDR3 regions and iRepertoire HTBI primers were the basis on which TCR beta libraries were built. TCRdb fed the multiplex PCR reads into MiXCR, producing one record per CDR3 protein. This table holds around 250,000 distinct CDR3 sequences, about 19% found once. CDR1 and CDR2 from the germline V gene are LGHNA and YSLEER. The CDR3 runs 14 residues. V lost 0 bases to trimming and J lost 5 bases, with 8 bases between them.

The specimen was peripheral blood mononuclear cells (PBMCs), collected at new diagnosis, from a patient treated with antithyroid drugs. This chain links TRBV4-3 with TRBJ1-5, with D possibly TRBD1 on 5 matching bases. This receptor was identified in a female donor with Graves disease. CDR3 in amino acids: CASSQDLGDQPQHF. The CDR3, as DNA: TGCGCCAGCAGCCAAGATCTGGGGGATCAGCCCCAGCATTTT.